The 15 T cell receptor beta chains presented below share a single source sample, sequenced in a study of radiotherapy plus CTLA-4 blockade in lung cancer. Generated by immunoSEQ multiplex PCR, the TCRdb table keeps only in-frame clones and is missing some. Here the sample spans some 18,000 clones, 86% being singletons. The source was peripheral blood, collected from a patient treated with radiotherapy plus ipilimumab. All receptors come from a human donor with non-small cell lung cancer whose response to radiotherapy plus ipilimumab could not be evaluated.

This clone was detected only once. As DNA, the CDR3 is TGTGCCAGCAGCTTTTGGGGGCCAGGAGATACGCAGTATTTT. As protein: CASSFWGPGDTQYF. V usage is TRBV5-4 and J usage is TRBJ2-3, with a possible D match to TRBD1 (6 bases). V lost 2 bases and J 5 bases, leaving 12 bases between the germline ends. Germline V gene sequence: CDR1 SGHNT, CDR2 YYREEE (reference sequence). The CDR3 totals 14 residues.

The chain is built from TRBV11-1 and TRBJ2-7; 7 bases line up with TRBD1. The CDR3 extends over 16 amino acids. V dropped 5 bases and J dropped 0; count of bases not matched to a gene: 10. Germline CDR1 SGHAT, CDR2 FQDESV (reference sequence). Here the CDR3 reads CASSHSGQGVSYEQYF. The CDR3 DNA sequence: TGTGCCAGCAGCCATTCTGGCCAGGGGGTCTCCTACGAGCAGTACTTC.

This clone was found a few times. The chain carries TRBV4-3 and TRBJ2-1, with 7 bases identical to TRBD2. J was trimmed by 7 bases and V by 1 base; bases with no gene match: 13. The CDR3 is 17 amino acids. From germline, CDR1 is LGHNA and CDR2 YSLEER. The CDR3 loop is CASSQAVRTGGANEQFF. The CDR3 DNA reads as TGCGCCAGCAGCCAAGCTGTGAGAACGGGGGGTGCAAATGAGCAGTTCTTC.

This CDR3 reads CASSARGGLPVYGYTF. The CDR3 DNA reads as TGTGCCAGCAGCGCCCGAGGGGGCCTCCCTGTCTATGGCTACACCTTC. This sequence joins TRBV21-1 and TRBJ1-2; TRBD1 is the table's D call, not checked against the DNA. TRBV21-1 corresponds to a pseudogene. The CDR3 is 16 residues long.

V and J are TRBV10-3 and TRBJ1-2, with TRBD1 identical over 7 bases. The CDR3 length is 16 residues. Trimming at V came to 5 bases and at J to 5 bases, leaving 14 bases not matched to a gene. CDR1 and CDR2 from the germline V gene are ENHRY and SYGVKD. CDR3 in amino acids: CAISSSRDRVSYGYTF. CDR3 in DNA: TGTGCCATCAGTTCCTCCCGCGACAGGGTGTCTTATGGCTACACCTTC.

The chain uses TRBV18 and TRBJ1-1; 11 bases align to TRBD1. V shed 2 bases and J 5 bases; nucleotides not matched to a gene: 1. The CDR3 covers 14 residues. Germline values: CDR1 KGHSH, CDR2 LQKENI. CDR3 protein: CASSPGTGGTEAFF. The CDR3, as DNA: TGTGCCAGCTCACCAGGGACAGGGGGTACTGAAGCTTTCTTT.

The V gene is TRBV6-4, the J gene TRBJ1-5, with D unresolved. Germline-derived CDR1 and CDR2 are MRHNA and SNTAGT. V lost 0 bases and J 4 bases, leaving 13 bases between the germline ends. The CDR3 is 16 amino acids. CDR3 coding DNA: TGTGCCAGCAGTGACTCGAGCGGCAGCTGGAATCAGCCCCAGCATTTT. This sequence encodes CASSDSSGSWNQPQHF.

The chain joins TRBV21-1 to TRBJ2-5; no DNA check was done on the table's D call, TRBD1. TRBV21-1 is a pseudogene. The CDR3 consists of 16 residues. The CDR3 sequence: CASSQGQGTDQETQYF. For the CDR3, the DNA is TGTGCCAGCAGCCAAGGACAGGGCACCGATCAAGAGACCCAGTACTTC.

The chain employs TRBV28 and TRBJ2-5, with 10 bases fitting TRBD2. The CDR3 is 17 amino acids. Trimming cost V 3 bases and J 2 bases; bases outside gene matches: 9. Germline values: CDR1 MDHEN, CDR2 SYDVKM. CDR3 coding DNA: TGTGCCAGCAGTTTTATCCTAGCGGGGGTGTATCAAGAGACCCAGTACTTC. It specifies CASSFILAGVYQETQYF.

J is TRBJ1-4 and V is TRBV19, with D unresolved. CDR1 LNHDA and CDR2 SQIVND come from the germline V gene (reference sequence). Deletions cut 9 bases from V and 7 bases from J, with 24 bases between. The CDR3 extends over 16 amino acids. The CDR3 loop is CASRIGWRKGTEKLFF. CDR3 DNA sequence: TGTGCCAGCAGAATAGGCTGGAGGAAAGGTACTGAAAAACTGTTTTTT. Filled out from reference TRBV19 and TRBJ1-4, the complete variable domain reads DGGITQSPKYLFRKEGQNVTLSCEQNLNHDAMYWYRQDPGQGLRLIYYSQIVNDFQKGDIAEGYSVSREKKESFPLTVTSAQKNPTAFYLCASRIGWRKGTEKLFFGSGTQLSVL.

V is TRBV15 and J is TRBJ2-7; D ambiguous. CDR1 and CDR2 (germline): LNHNV, YYDKDF (reference sequence). This CDR3 has 13 amino acids. V was clipped by 5 bases and J by 3 bases, with 11 bases between them. The CDR3 DNA reads TGTGCCACCAGCTTAAACGAGGACTACGAGCAGTACTTC. The encoded protein is CATSLNEDYEQYF.

V and J are TRBV14 and TRBJ2-3, with D possibly being TRBD2 (6 bases). V was trimmed by 0 bases and J by 5 bases, leaving 15 bases between them. The CDR3 has 16 residues. Germline CDR1 and CDR2: SGHDN and FVKESK. The CDR3 is CASSQESSVRGDTQYF. The CDR3, as DNA: TGTGCCAGCAGCCAAGAATCTAGCGTCCGGGGAGATACGCAGTATTTT.

This sequence joins TRBV6-1 and TRBJ2-5; D ambiguous. Trimming stripped 1 base from V and 4 bases from J, with 10 bases between. Germline CDR1 and CDR2: MNHNS and SASEGT. The CDR3 length is 14 residues. The CDR3 bases are TGTGCCAGCAGTGAAGGTAGACTGGTAGAGACCCAGTACTTC. Amino acid sequence: CASSEGRLVETQYF.

The chain recombines TRBV20-1 with TRBJ2-1; no firm D call. Germline CDR1 DFQATT, CDR2 SNEGSKA (reference sequence). The V end was cut by 4 bases, the J end by 7 bases, with 8 bases between. The CDR3 is 11 residues long. In DNA form, the CDR3 reads TGCAGTGCTATAGACGTTAATGAGCAGTTCTTC. It encodes CSAIDVNEQFF.

The rearrangement joins TRBV21-1 to TRBJ2-5; no check of the table's D call, TRBD2, against the DNA was made. TRBV21-1 is shown as a pseudogene. The CDR3 totals 16 residues. CDR3 protein: CASSTRLAGRQETQYF. Written as DNA, the CDR3 is TGTGCCAGCAGCACTAGACTAGCGGGACGCCAAGAGACCCAGTACTTC.